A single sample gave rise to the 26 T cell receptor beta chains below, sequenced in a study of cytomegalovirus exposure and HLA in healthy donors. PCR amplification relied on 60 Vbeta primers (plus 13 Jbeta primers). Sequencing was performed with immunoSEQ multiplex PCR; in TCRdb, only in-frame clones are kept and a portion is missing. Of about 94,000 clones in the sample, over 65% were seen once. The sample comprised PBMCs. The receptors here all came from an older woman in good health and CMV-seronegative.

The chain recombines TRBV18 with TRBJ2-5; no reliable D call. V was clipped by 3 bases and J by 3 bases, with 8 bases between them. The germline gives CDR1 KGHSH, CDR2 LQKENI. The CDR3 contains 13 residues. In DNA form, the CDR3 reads TGTGCCAGCTCACCGAGCCCTGAAGAGACCCAGTACTTC. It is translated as CASSPSPEETQYF.

CDR3 loop: CASSPGTEAFF. The CDR3 DNA reads as TGTGCCAGCAGTCCGGGAACTGAAGCTTTCTTT. The chain is built from TRBV28 and TRBJ1-1; D remains ambiguous. The CDR3 consists of 11 residues. Germline CDR1 and CDR2: MDHEN and SYDVKM. V lost 5 bases to trimming and J lost 5 bases, with 6 bases between them.

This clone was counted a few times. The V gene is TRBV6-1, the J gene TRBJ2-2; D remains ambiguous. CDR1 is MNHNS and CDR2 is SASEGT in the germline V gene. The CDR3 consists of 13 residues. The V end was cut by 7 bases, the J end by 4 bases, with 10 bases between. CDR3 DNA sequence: TGTGCCAGCATTTCGCAGGCCACCGGGGAGCTGTTTTTT. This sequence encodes CASISQATGELFF.

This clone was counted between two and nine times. CDR3 sequence (DNA): TGTGCCAGCAGCTTGGGACAGGGGGCCCAACACGAGCAGTACTTC. It codes for CASSLGQGAQHEQYF. The chain joins TRBV7-9 to TRBJ2-7; 12 bases fit TRBD1. V shed 3 bases and J 5 bases; nucleotides not matched to a gene: 5. The CDR3 extends over 15 amino acids. CDR1 and CDR2 from the germline V gene are SEHNR and FQNEAQ (reference sequence). The full variable domain, in which reference TRBV7-9 and TRBJ2-7 provide the parts outside the CDR3, is DTGVSQNPRHKITKRGQNVTFRCDPISEHNRLYWYRQTLGQGPEFLTYFQNEAQLEKSRLLSDRFSAERPKGSFSTLEIQRTEQGDSAMYLCASSLGQGAQHEQYFGPGTRLTVT.

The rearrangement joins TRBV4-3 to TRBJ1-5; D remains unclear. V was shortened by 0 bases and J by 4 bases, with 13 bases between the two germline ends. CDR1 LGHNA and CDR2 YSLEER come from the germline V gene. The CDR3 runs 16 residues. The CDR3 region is CASSQERGWGNQPQHF. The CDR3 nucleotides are TGCGCCAGCAGCCAAGAGCGGGGTTGGGGTAATCAGCCCCAGCATTTT.

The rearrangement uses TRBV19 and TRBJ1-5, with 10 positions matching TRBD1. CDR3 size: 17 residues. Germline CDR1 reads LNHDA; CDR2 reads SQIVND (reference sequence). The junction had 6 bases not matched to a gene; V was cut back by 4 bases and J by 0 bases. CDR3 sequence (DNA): TGTGCCAGTAGTAAGACAGGGGGCGATTTTAGCAATCAGCCCCAGCATTTT. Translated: CASSKTGGDFSNQPQHF. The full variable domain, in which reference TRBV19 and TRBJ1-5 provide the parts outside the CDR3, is DGGITQSPKYLFRKEGQNVTLSCEQNLNHDAMYWYRQDPGQGLRLIYYSQIVNDFQKGDIAEGYSVSREKKESFPLTVTSAQKNPTAFYLCASSKTGGDFSNQPQHFGDGTRLSIL.

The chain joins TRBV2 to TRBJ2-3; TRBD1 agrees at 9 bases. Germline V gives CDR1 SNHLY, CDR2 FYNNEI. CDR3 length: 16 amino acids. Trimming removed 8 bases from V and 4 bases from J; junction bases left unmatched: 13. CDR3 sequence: CASSRDRAGGADTQYF. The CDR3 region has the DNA TGTGCCAGCTCCCGGGACAGGGCCGGCGGTGCAGATACGCAGTATTTT. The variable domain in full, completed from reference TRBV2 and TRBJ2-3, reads EPEVTQTPSHQVTQMGQEVILRCVPISNHLYFYWYRQILGQKVEFLVSFYNNEISEKSEIFDDQFSVERPDGSNFTLKIRSTKLEDSAMYFCASSRDRAGGADTQYFGPGTRLTVL.

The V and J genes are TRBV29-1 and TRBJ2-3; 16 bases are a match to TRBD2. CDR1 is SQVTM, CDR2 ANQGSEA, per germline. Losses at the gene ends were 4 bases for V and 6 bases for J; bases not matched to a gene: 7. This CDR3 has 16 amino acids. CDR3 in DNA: TGCAGCGTTGGAGGGGGACTAGCGGGAGGGCCCGATACGCAGTATTTT. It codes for CSVGGGLAGGPDTQYF.

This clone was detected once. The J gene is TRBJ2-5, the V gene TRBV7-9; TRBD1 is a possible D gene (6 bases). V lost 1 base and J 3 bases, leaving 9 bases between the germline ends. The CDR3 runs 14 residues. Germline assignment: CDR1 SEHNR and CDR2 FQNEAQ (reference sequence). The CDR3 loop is CASSLVNREETQYF. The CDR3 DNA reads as TGTGCCAGCAGCTTAGTTAACAGGGAAGAGACCCAGTACTTC.

The CDR3, as DNA: TGTGCCAGCAGCTTAACCTACAGCGAGCAGTTCTTC. This encodes CASSLTYSEQFF. The chain carries TRBV7-9 and TRBJ2-1; no reliable D call. From germline, CDR1 is SEHNR and CDR2 FQNEAQ (reference sequence). V lost 2 bases and J 10 bases, leaving 9 bases between the germline ends. The CDR3 length is 12 residues.

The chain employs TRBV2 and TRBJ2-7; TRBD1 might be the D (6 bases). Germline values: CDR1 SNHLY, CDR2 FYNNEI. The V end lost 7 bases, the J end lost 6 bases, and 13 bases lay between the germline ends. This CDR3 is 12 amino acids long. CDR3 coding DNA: TGTGCCAGCAACGAGGGGGATCCCGAGCAGTACTTC. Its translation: CASNEGDPEQYF. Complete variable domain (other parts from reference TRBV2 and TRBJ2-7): EPEVTQTPSHQVTQMGQEVILRCVPISNHLYFYWYRQILGQKVEFLVSFYNNEISEKSEIFDDQFSVERPDGSNFTLKIRSTKLEDSAMYFCASNEGDPEQYFGPGTRLTVT.

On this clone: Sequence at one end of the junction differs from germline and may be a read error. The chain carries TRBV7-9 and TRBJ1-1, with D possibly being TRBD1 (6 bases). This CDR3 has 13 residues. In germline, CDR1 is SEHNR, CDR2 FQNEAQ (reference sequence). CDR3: CSSSPTTDREAFF. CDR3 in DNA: TGTTCCAGCAGCCCCACCACGGACAGAGAAGCTTTCTTT.

The chain's CDR3 is CASSPLASGRVQQYF. The DNA for the CDR3 is TGTGCCAGCAGTCCCCTAGCTAGCGGGAGAGTGCAGCAGTACTTC. The gene calls are TRBV27 and TRBJ2-7, with 10 bases identical to TRBD2. Germline assignment: CDR1 MNHEY and CDR2 SMNVEV (reference sequence). J gave up 8 bases and V 5 bases, and 12 bases lay outside the gene matches. The CDR3 length is 15 residues.

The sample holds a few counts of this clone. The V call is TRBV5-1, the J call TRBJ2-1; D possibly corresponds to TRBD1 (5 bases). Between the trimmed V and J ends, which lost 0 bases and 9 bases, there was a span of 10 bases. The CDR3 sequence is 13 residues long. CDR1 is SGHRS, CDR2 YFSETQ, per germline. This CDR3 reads CASSLEGNGEQFF. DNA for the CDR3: TGCGCCAGCAGCTTGGAGGGGAACGGTGAGCAGTTCTTC.

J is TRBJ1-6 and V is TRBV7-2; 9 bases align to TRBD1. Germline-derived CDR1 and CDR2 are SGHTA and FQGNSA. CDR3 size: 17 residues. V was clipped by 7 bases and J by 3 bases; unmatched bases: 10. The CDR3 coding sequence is TGTGCCAGCACCCTCACCGGGACAGGGTTCTATAATTCACCCCTCCACTTT. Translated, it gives CASTLTGTGFYNSPLHF.

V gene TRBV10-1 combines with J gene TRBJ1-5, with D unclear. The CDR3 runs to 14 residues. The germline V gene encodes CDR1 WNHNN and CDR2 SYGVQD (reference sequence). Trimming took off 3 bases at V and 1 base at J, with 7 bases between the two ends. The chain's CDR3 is CASSDGVSNQPQHF. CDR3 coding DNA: TGCGCCAGCAGTGACGGTGTGAGCAATCAGCCCCAGCATTTT.

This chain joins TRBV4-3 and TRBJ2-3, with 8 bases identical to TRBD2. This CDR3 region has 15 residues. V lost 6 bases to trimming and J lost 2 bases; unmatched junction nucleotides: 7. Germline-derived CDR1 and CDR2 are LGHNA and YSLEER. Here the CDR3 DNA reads TGCGCCAGCAGACAACTAGCGGTGGACACAGATACGCAGTATTTT. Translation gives CASRQLAVDTDTQYF.

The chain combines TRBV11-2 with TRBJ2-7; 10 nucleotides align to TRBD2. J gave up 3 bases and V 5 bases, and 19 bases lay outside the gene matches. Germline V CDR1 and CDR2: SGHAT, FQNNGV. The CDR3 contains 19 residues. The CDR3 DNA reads TGTGCCAGCAGCGAAAAAAACCTGGGGACTAGCGAGAAGGTCTACGAGCAGTACTTC. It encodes CASSEKNLGTSEKVYEQYF.

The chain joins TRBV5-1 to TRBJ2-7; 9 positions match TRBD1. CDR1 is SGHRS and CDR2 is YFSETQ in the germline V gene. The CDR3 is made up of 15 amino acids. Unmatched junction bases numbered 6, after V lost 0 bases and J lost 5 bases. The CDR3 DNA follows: TGCGCCAGCAGCTTGGAAGGGACAGGGTGGAACGAGCAGTACTTC. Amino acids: CASSLEGTGWNEQYF. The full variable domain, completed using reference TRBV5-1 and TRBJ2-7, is KAGVTQTPRYLIKTRGQQVTLSCSPISGHRSVSWYQQTPGQGLQFLFEYFSETQRNKGNFPGRFSGRQFSNSRSEMNVSTLELGDSALYLCASSLEGTGWNEQYFGPGTRLTVT.

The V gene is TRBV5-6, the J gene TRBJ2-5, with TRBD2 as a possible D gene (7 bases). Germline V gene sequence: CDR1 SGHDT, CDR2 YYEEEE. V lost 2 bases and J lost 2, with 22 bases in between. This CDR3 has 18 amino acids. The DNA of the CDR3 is TGTGCCAGCAGCTTTGGACTAGGGATAGACAGGCGGCAAGAGACCCAGTACTTC. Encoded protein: CASSFGLGIDRRQETQYF.

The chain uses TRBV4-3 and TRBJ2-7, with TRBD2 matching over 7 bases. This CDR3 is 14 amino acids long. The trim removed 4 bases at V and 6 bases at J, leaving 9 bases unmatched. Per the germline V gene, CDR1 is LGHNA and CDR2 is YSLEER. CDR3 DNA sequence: TGCGCCAGCAGCCCTATGAGACTAGCTTCCGAGCAGTACTTC. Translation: CASSPMRLASEQYF.

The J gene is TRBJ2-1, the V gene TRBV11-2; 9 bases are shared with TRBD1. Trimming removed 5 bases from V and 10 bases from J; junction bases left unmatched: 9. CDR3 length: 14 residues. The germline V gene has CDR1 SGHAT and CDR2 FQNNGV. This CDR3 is CASSPGTGLSEQFF. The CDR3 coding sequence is TGTGCCAGCAGCCCCGGGACAGGGTTAAGCGAGCAGTTCTTC.

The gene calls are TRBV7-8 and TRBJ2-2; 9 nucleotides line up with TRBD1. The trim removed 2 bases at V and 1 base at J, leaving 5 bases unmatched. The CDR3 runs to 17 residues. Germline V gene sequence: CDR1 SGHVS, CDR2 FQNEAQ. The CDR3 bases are TGTGCCAGCAGCTTATACCGGGACAGGGAGAACACCGGGGAGCTGTTTTTT. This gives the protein CASSLYRDRENTGELFF.

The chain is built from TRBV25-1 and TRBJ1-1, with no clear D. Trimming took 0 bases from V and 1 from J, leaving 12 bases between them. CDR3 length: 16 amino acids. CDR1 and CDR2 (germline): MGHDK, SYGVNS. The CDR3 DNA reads TGTGCCAGCAGTGAATATAGAGGTTCAGCGAACACTGAAGCTTTCTTT. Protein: CASSEYRGSANTEAFF.

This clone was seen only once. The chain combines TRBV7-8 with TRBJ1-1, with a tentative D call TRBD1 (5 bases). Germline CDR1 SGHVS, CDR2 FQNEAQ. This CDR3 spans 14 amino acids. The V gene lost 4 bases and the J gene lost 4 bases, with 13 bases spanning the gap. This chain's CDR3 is CASSSRVVSTEAFF. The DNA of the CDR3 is TGTGCCAGCAGCTCCAGGGTGGTGAGCACTGAAGCTTTCTTT. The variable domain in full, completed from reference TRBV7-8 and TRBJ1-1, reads GAGVSQSPRYKVAKRGQDVALRCDPISGHVSLFWYQQALGQGPEFLTYFQNEAQLDKSGLPSDRFFAERPEGSVSTLKIQRTQQEDSAVYLCASSSRVVSTEAFFGQGTRLTVV.

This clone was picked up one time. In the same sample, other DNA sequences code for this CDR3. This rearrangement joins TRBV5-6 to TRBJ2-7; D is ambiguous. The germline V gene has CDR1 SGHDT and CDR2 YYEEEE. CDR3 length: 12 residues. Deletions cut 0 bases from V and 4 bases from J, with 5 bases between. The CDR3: CASSLGQYEQYF. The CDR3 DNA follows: TGTGCCAGCAGCTTGGGGCAGTACGAGCAGTACTTC.